A single sample is the source of the 29 T cell receptor beta chains below, sequenced in a study of OX40 agonist ivuxolimab in advanced cancers. Repertoires were generated with immunoSEQ multiplex PCR, while TCRdb's copy carries only in-frame clones and drops some. This table holds about 77,000 clones, 89% found once. The source was CD4+ or CD8+ T cells sorted from blood, collected in a trial of the OX40 agonist ivuxolimab. The receptor source for this set is an adult with an advanced solid tumor such as melanoma, head and neck, liver or kidney cancer.

The V and J genes are TRBV18 and TRBJ2-7; D possibly corresponds to TRBD2 (6 bases). V lost 0 bases and J 3 bases, leaving 9 bases between the germline ends. CDR1 and CDR2 from the germline V gene are KGHSH and LQKENI. This CDR3 is built from 14 residues. The CDR3, as DNA: TGTGCCAGCTCACCACCGCGGGGCGGCTACGAGCAGTACTTC. Translated, it gives CASSPPRGGYEQYF.

The chain has TRBV25-1 and TRBJ1-3; no firm D call. Trimming cost V 6 bases and J 3 bases, with 6 bases left between them. Germline lookup yields CDR1 MGHDK and CDR2 SYGVNS. The CDR3 has 12 amino acids. The CDR3 nucleotides are TGTGCCAGCAGCTTTATTGGAAACACCATATATTTT. This codes for CASSFIGNTIYF.

This clone has a single count. The chain carries TRBV6-5 and TRBJ1-3; D gene unclear. Germline values: CDR1 MNHEY, CDR2 SVGAGI. The CDR3 contains 14 residues. V was clipped by 5 bases and J by 1 base, with 9 bases between them. The CDR3, as DNA: TGTGCCAGCAGTCCTGATCAATCTGGAAACACCATATATTTT. Encoded protein: CASSPDQSGNTIYF.

The chain has TRBV11-2 and TRBJ2-1; 8 bases are shared with TRBD2. V was clipped by 5 bases and J by 1 base; unmatched bases: 1. The germline CDR1 and CDR2 sequences are SGHAT and FQNNGV. CDR3 length: 14 residues. CDR3: CASSRGGSYNEQFF. DNA of the CDR3: TGTGCCAGCAGCCGGGGGGGGTCCTACAATGAGCAGTTCTTC.

The rearrangement links TRBV11-2 to TRBJ2-1, with D possibly being TRBD1 (5 bases). The germline gives CDR1 SGHAT, CDR2 FQNNGV. This CDR3 comprises 16 residues. Trimming took off 5 bases at V and 0 bases at J, with 14 bases between the two ends. The DNA of the CDR3 is TGTGCCAGCAGCCGCTGGCAGGGTGGCTCCTACAATGAGCAGTTCTTC. It specifies CASSRWQGGSYNEQFF. Together with reference TRBV11-2 and TRBJ2-1, the CDR3 gives the full variable domain: EAGVAQSPRYKIIEKRQSVAFWCNPISGHATLYWYQQILGQGPKLLIQFQNNGVVDDSQLPKDRFSAERLKGVDSTLKIQPAKLEDSAVYLCASSRWQGGSYNEQFFGPGTRLTVL.

This clone has just one count. V is TRBV18 and J is TRBJ2-2, with 10 positions matching TRBD1. V lost 5 bases and J lost 3; bases outside the gene matches: 3. The CDR3 covers 15 residues. The V gene's germline CDR1 is KGHSH and CDR2 LQKENI. DNA for the CDR3: TGTGCCAGCTCAATTGGACAGGGGGACACCGGGGAGCTGTTTTTT. Encoded protein: CASSIGQGDTGELFF.

The table lists this clone with a count of one. The gene calls are TRBV6-1 and TRBJ1-3; perhaps TRBD1 as D (5 bases). V dropped 5 bases and J dropped 4 bases, with 12 bases sitting between them. Germline values: CDR1 MNHNS, CDR2 SASEGT. This CDR3 has 14 amino acids. CDR3 protein: CASSKGNYGNTIYF. CDR3 coding DNA: TGTGCCAGCAGTAAGGGGAACTACGGAAACACCATATATTTT.

The chain is built from TRBV6-4 and TRBJ1-1; D may be TRBD1 (6 bases). The V and J ends lost 6 bases and 6 bases respectively, with 14 bases between them. Germline CDR1 and CDR2: MRHNA and SNTAGT. This CDR3 is 13 amino acids long. The CDR3 DNA reads as TGTGCCAGCAGCCACGGGGGCCGGGCTGAAGCTTTCTTT. Translated: CASSHGGRAEAFF.

The V and J genes are TRBV6-5 and TRBJ2-7, with a tentative D call TRBD1 (5 bases). The CDR3 is 12 residues long. V was trimmed by 4 bases and J by 4 bases, leaving 8 bases between them. The germline CDR1 and CDR2 sequences are MNHEY and SVGAGI. Here the CDR3 reads CASSLRGYEQYF. In DNA form, the CDR3 reads TGTGCCAGCAGTTTAAGGGGTTACGAGCAGTACTTC.

The chain combines TRBV7-8 with TRBJ2-3, with D possibly TRBD2 on 6 matching bases. There are 16 residues in the CDR3. In germline, CDR1 is SGHVS, CDR2 FQNEAQ. Deletions cut 4 bases from V and 0 bases from J, with 14 bases between. The CDR3 sequence is CASSSRDGSSTDTQYF. CDR3 nucleotides: TGTGCCAGCAGCTCGCGGGACGGATCTAGCACAGATACGCAGTATTTT.

The chain links TRBV18 to TRBJ1-1; 7 nucleotides match TRBD1. Trimming removed 9 bases from V and 1 base from J; junction bases left unmatched: 20. The CDR3 extends over 18 amino acids. Germline V gene sequence: CDR1 KGHSH, CDR2 LQKENI. The CDR3 spells CASPPEGRGHYRNTEAFF. CDR3 sequence (DNA): TGTGCCAGTCCACCGGAAGGGAGGGGGCATTATAGGAACACTGAAGCTTTCTTT.

To note about this clone: Germline and junction disagree at one end, which may indicate a read error. The J gene is TRBJ2-1, the V gene TRBV7-7, with D perhaps TRBD1 (6 bases). The germline CDR1 and CDR2 sequences are SSHAT and FNYEAQ (reference sequence). The CDR3 extends over 14 amino acids. Here the CDR3 reads CASSLVPGDNEQFF. CDR3 coding DNA: TGTGCTAGCAGCTTAGTCCCAGGGGACAATGAGCAGTTCTTC.

The V gene is TRBV10-3, the J gene TRBJ2-7, with 8 nucleotides matching TRBD1. J gave up 3 bases and V 3 bases, and 7 bases lay outside the gene matches. Germline loops: CDR1 ENHRY, CDR2 SYGVKD. The CDR3 extends over 15 amino acids. The CDR3 DNA is TGTGCCATCAGTGAACCCGACAGGGGAGGCTACGAGCAGTACTTC. The encoded protein is CAISEPDRGGYEQYF.

V gene TRBV18 combines with J gene TRBJ1-1, with D possibly being TRBD1 (6 bases). The CDR3 consists of 16 residues. Germline V gene data show CDR1 as KGHSH and CDR2 as LQKENI. V dropped 1 base and J dropped 3 bases, with 15 bases sitting between them. In DNA, the CDR3 is TGTGCCAGCTCACCACAAAAGGGGGGCGCGTACACTGAAGCTTTCTTT. This sequence encodes CASSPQKGGAYTEAFF.

The J gene is TRBJ1-2, the V gene TRBV18; unclear D gene. Germline-derived CDR1 and CDR2 are KGHSH and LQKENI. The germline V and J ends were trimmed by 3 bases and 2 bases, with 7 bases remaining between them. The CDR3 covers 13 residues. DNA for the CDR3: TGTGCCAGCTCACCGTCAGAAAACTATGGCTACACCTTC. Translation gives CASSPSENYGYTF.

The chain carries TRBV28 and TRBJ1-1; D is possibly TRBD1 (5 bases). The ends were cut back, 2 bases at V and 7 bases at J, with 11 bases in the middle. CDR3 length equals 13 residues. The germline V gene encodes CDR1 MDHEN and CDR2 SYDVKM. CDR3 residues: CASSLGHSFEAFF. For the CDR3, the DNA is TGTGCCAGCAGTTTAGGACATTCATTTGAAGCTTTCTTT. The full variable domain, rest sourced from reference TRBV28 and TRBJ1-1, is DVKVTQSSRYLVKRTGEKVFLECVQDMDHENMFWYRQDPGLGLRLIYFSYDVKMKEKGDIPEGYSVSREKKERFSLILESASTNQTSMYLCASSLGHSFEAFFGQGTRLTVV.

The rearrangement joins TRBV11-2 to TRBJ2-1; 7 positions match TRBD2. J gave up 4 bases and V 1 base, and 4 bases lay outside the gene matches. The CDR3 loop spans 15 amino acids. Germline CDR1 SGHAT, CDR2 FQNNGV. The CDR3 loop is CASSLGPGGYNEQFF. In DNA, the CDR3 is TGTGCCAGCAGCTTAGGTCCCGGGGGGTACAATGAGCAGTTCTTC.

V is TRBV19 and J is TRBJ1-2, with TRBD1 identical over 8 bases. CDR3 length: 16 amino acids. Germline lookup yields CDR1 LNHDA and CDR2 SQIVND (reference sequence). V shed 4 bases, J shed 5 bases, and the junction held 12 bases outside the gene matches. The CDR3 bases are TGTGCCAGTAGTACCCCTCCGGGACAGGAGTCTTATGGCTACACCTTC. Its translation: CASSTPPGQESYGYTF.

In the case of this clone: Mismatch with germline at one junction end may stem from a read error. V usage is TRBV7-6 and J usage is TRBJ2-7; possibly TRBD1 or TRBD2 for D (5 bases each). This CDR3 contains 15 residues. The germline CDR1 and CDR2 sequences are SGHVS and FNYEAQ. The CDR3 coding sequence is TGTGCCAGCAGCCTAGCCCAGGGAAGGAACTACGAGCAGTACTTC. Protein sequence: CASSLAQGRNYEQYF.

V usage is TRBV2 and J usage is TRBJ1-5, with D possibly being TRBD1 or TRBD2 (5 bases each). The J call may be faulty, since TRBJ2-3 better matches the DNA end. The CDR3 is 13 residues long. Germline CDR1 reads SNHLY; CDR2 reads FYNNEI. In DNA, the CDR3 is TGTGCCAGCAGTGAACTGGGGGATCAGCCCCAGTATTTT. Its protein is CASSELGDQPQYF.

V usage is TRBV30 and J usage is TRBJ1-6; D not resolved. CDR3 length: 15 residues. Per germline, CDR1 GTSNPN and CDR2 SVGIG (reference sequence). Trimming stripped 1 base from V and 7 bases from J, with 14 bases between. The CDR3 nucleotides read TGTGCCTGGAGTGCCGCCGGACCTCTCAATTCACCCCTCCACTTT. It is translated as CAWSAAGPLNSPLHF.

The rearrangement links TRBV11-3 to TRBJ2-3, with 11 bases identical to TRBD1. The CDR3 sequence is 16 residues long. V shed 2 bases and J 5 bases; nucleotides not matched to a gene: 6. The germline V gene encodes CDR1 SGHNT and CDR2 YENEEA. CDR3 DNA: TGTGCCAGCAGCTTATCTGGGACAGGGGGTGAAGATACGCAGTATTTT. Protein sequence: CASSLSGTGGEDTQYF.

This chain connects TRBV29-1 to TRBJ1-1, with no clear D. Germline-derived CDR1 and CDR2 are SQVTM and ANQGSEA. V was clipped by 6 bases and J by 1 base, with 12 bases between them. The CDR3 is 13 residues long. Here the CDR3 reads CSVTVGRNTEAFF. The DNA of the CDR3 is TGCAGCGTGACCGTTGGGCGGAACACTGAAGCTTTCTTT.

J is TRBJ1-5 and V is TRBV19; D is possibly TRBD1 (5 bases). The CDR3 spans 17 residues. CDR1 is LNHDA, CDR2 SQIVND, per germline (reference sequence). Trimming stripped 8 bases from V and 1 base from J, with 21 bases between. CDR3 nucleotides: TGTGCCAGTTCACCTCAGAGAGAAGGGGTGAGCAATCAGCCCCAGCATTTT. Residues: CASSPQREGVSNQPQHF.

V usage is TRBV21-1 and J usage is TRBJ1-5. TRBV21-1 is annotated as a pseudogene. This CDR3 is 15 amino acids long. Written as DNA, the CDR3 is TGTGCCAGCAGCTCCAGCCGGGACCGAGATCAGCCCCAGCATTTT. Its protein is CASSSSRDRDQPQHF.

This chain connects TRBV4-2 to TRBJ2-1; 9 nucleotides match TRBD2. With 0 bases clipped from V and 6 bases from J, the junction kept 6 bases outside the gene matches. Germline CDR1 reads LGHNA; CDR2 reads YNFKEQ. CDR3 size: 16 residues. Here the CDR3 reads CASSQDLASGVNEQFF. The DNA for the CDR3 is TGTGCCAGCAGCCAAGATCTGGCTAGCGGGGTCAATGAGCAGTTCTTC.

The table lists this clone with a few counts. The CDR3 nucleotides read TGCGCCAGCAGCTTCTACCAGGGGCTGATTGGGGCCCTCCACTTT. Translated, it gives CASSFYQGLIGALHF. The genes are TRBV5-1 and TRBJ1-6; D is perhaps TRBD1 (6 bases). The germline CDR1 and CDR2 sequences are SGHRS and YFSETQ. The CDR3 loop spans 15 amino acids. Trimming shortened V by 2 bases and J by 14 bases, and 20 bases separated the two germline ends.

The V call is TRBV4-1, the J call TRBJ2-7; 10 nucleotides align to TRBD1. Germline CDR1 is MGHRA and CDR2 is YSYEKL. This CDR3 has 17 amino acids. The V segment lost 1 base and the J segment 6 bases; nucleotides outside the gene matches: 12. DNA of the CDR3: TGCGCCAGCAGCCAAGCCATGACAGGGGGCGCAGGTGGCGAGCAGTACTTC. This sequence encodes CASSQAMTGGAGGEQYF.

The gene calls are TRBV6-5 and TRBJ2-7; no firm D call. The V end lost 0 bases, the J end lost 2 bases, and 8 bases lay between the germline ends. The germline V gene encodes CDR1 MNHEY and CDR2 SVGAGI. The CDR3 is 14 amino acids. CDR3 in DNA: TGTGCCAGCAGTTACTCGTCAGAGACCTACGAGCAGTACTTC. Translated, it gives CASSYSSETYEQYF.